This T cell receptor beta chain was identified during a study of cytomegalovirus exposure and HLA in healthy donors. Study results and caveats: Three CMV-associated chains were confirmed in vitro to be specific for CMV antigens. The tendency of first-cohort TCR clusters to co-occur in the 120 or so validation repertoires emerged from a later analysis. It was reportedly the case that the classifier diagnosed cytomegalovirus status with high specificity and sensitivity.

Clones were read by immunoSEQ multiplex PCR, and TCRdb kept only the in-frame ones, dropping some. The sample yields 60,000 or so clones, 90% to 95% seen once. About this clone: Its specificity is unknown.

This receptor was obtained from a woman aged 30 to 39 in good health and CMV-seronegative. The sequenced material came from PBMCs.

The CDR3 here is CASSIDRPGGNTEAFF. The CDR3 DNA is TGTGCCAGTAGTATAGATCGGCCAGGGGGGAACACTGAAGCTTTCTTT. The chain recombines TRBV19 with TRBJ1-1, with 7 positions matching TRBD1. This CDR3 is built from 16 residues. Germline V gives CDR1 LNHDA, CDR2 SQIVND (reference sequence). Unmatched junction bases numbered 5, after V lost 0 bases and J lost 1 base.